This TCR beta chain was sequenced during a study of ipilimumab plus nivolumab after autologous stem cell transplantation. On the study more broadly: Patients received a median of about five ipilimumab and roughly eight nivolumab doses. Whole-study findings and limits: TCR repertoire, Treg phenotype and gut microbiota reportedly support more study of this approach.

Patients got ipilimumab 1 mg/kg beginning 14 to 28 days post-transplant. Dosing: nivolumab 3 mg/kg IV, weeks 1, 4, 7, 10, then every two weeks to week 26. Clones were sequenced by immunoSEQ multiplex PCR, and TCRdb holds only the in-frame ones, with some missing. The sample has over 2,000 clones, just over 90% seen once; the top ten hold 1.5% to 2%. From germline, CDR1 is MDHEN and CDR2 SYDVKM. The CDR3 has 17 residues. V gave up 5 bases and J gave up 1 base; unmatched junction bases: 12. This clone has just a few counts. Its antigen is not known. The V gene is TRBV28, the J gene TRBJ1-1; 8 nucleotides agree with TRBD1. The sequencing used PBMCs, collected in a trial of ipilimumab plus nivolumab as post-transplant consolidation. This clonotype was sampled from a male donor with primary mediastinal lymphoma. The CDR3 DNA follows: TGTGCCAGCAGTCCTCATCAGGGGGCGTGGGGGAACACTGAAGCTTTCTTT. It yields the protein CASSPHQGAWGNTEAFF.